This T cell receptor beta chain was sequenced during a study of T cell changes during pregnancy in multiple sclerosis. The assay was immunoSEQ multiplex PCR, and TCRdb's table has in-frame clones only and misses some. This table holds more than 90,000 clones, 90% to 95% found once. Trimming at V came to 4 bases and at J to 5 bases, leaving 10 bases not matched to a gene. Germline CDR1 reads SGHTA; CDR2 reads FQGNSA. The length of the CDR3 is 15 residues. This chain uses TRBV7-2 with TRBJ2-7; 8 nucleotides line up with TRBD2. The specimen was peripheral blood, collected in the third trimester of pregnancy. This TCR was sampled from a female donor with multiple sclerosis, enrolled in a pregnancy study. The CDR3 region is CASSWTGTRMNEQYF. The CDR3 nucleotides read TGTGCCAGCAGCTGGACCGGGACTAGAATGAACGAGCAGTACTTC.